This record concerns one T cell receptor beta chain sequence. What it binds is not known. The sample belongs to a study of cytomegalovirus exposure and HLA in healthy donors. Study-level findings and limits: Likely technical artifact: a cluster of highly shared sequence variants. Donor immune exposure was known only as CMV serostatus. The study dropped some indistinguishable V segments, TRBV6-2 and TRBV6-3 among them.

The CDR3 covers 13 residues. Losses at the gene ends were 2 bases for V and 5 bases for J; bases not matched to a gene: 2. Germline V CDR1 and CDR2: SGHNT, YENEEA. PCR involved 60 Vbeta and 13 Jbeta primers. Sequencing used immunoSEQ multiplex PCR; TCRdb keeps in-frame clones, though not all of them. The sample holds 150,000 or so clones, around 77% seen once. The origin of this receptor is a woman aged 40 to 50 in good health and CMV-seropositive. Sequenced sample: PBMCs. The chain is built from TRBV11-3 and TRBJ1-1; 7 bases are a match to TRBD1. The chain's CDR3 is CASSLQGGTEAFF. Here the CDR3 DNA reads TGTGCCAGCAGCTTACAGGGGGGAACTGAAGCTTTCTTT.